This record concerns one T cell receptor beta chain sequence. Its antigen is unknown. This entry is derived from a study of response to subunit inactivated influenza vaccine. Regarding the study as a whole: Each seasonal influenza vaccination recruits few new T cells, the authors suggested.

The CDR3 length is 12 residues. V shed 2 bases and J shed 4 bases, with 5 bases lying between them. CDR1 MDHEN and CDR2 SYDVKM come from the germline V gene. In TCRdb, the RT-PCR reads were re-called with MiXCR into one record per CDR3 protein. The top ten hold about 7.8% of the sample, which has approximately 230,000 distinct CDR3 sequences, roughly an eighth seen once. The genes are TRBV28 and TRBJ1-2; no definite D call. Here the sequenced sample was non-naive T cells sorted from PBMCs, taken 14 days before vaccination. The sequence was collected from a man aged 45-65 years who received an inactivated influenza vaccine. The CDR3 nucleotides are TGTGCCAGCAGTTTAAGGAGCTATGGCTACACCTTC. Its translation is CASSLRSYGYTF.